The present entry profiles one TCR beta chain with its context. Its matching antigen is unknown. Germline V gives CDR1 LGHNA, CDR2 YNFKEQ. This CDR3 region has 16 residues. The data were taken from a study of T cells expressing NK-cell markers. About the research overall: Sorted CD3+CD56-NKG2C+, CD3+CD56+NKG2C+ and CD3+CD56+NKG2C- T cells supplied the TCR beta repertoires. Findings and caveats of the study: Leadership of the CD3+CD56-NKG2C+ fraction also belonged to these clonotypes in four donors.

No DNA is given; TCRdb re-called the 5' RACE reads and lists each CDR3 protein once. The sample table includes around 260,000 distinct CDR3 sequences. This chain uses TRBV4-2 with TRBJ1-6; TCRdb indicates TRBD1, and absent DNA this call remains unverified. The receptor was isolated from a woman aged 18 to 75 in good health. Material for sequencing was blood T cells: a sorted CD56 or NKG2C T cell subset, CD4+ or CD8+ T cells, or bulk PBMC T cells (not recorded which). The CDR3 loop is CASSRELRTLASPLHF.